This T cell receptor (beta chain) was captured in a study of T cell changes during pregnancy in multiple sclerosis. The table came from immunoSEQ multiplex PCR; TCRdb's copy has only in-frame clones and leaves some out. The table records roughly 75,000 clones, 85% to 95% of them present only once. The junction had 11 bases not matched to a gene; V was cut back by 3 bases and J by 4 bases. CDR3 size: 16 residues. The germline V gene has CDR1 SGDLS and CDR2 YYNGEE. The TCR sequence derives from a female donor in good health, enrolled as a control in a pregnancy study. V gene TRBV9 combines with J gene TRBJ2-3; 7 nucleotides match TRBD2. Sample: peripheral blood, taken in the third trimester of pregnancy. CDR3 sequence reads: CASSASSGEGSDTQYF. The CDR3 nucleotides read TGTGCCAGCAGCGCCTCTTCTGGGGAGGGCTCAGATACGCAGTATTTT.